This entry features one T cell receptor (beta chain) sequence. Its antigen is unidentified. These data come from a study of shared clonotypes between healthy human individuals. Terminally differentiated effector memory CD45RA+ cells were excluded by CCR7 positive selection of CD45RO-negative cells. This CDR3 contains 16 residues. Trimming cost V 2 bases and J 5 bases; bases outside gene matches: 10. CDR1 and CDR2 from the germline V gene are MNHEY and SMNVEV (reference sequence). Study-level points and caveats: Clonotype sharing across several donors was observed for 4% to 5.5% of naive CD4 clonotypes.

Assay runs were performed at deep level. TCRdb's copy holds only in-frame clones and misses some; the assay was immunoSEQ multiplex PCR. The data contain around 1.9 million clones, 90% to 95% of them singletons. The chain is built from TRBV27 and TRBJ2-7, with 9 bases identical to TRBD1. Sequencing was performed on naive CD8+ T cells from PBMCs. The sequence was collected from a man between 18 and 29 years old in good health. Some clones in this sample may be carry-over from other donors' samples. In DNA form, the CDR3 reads TGTGCCAGCAGTTTAGTCACCGGGACAGGGCCTCACGAGCAGTACTTC. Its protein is CASSLVTGTGPHEQYF.